Listed here is a single TCR beta chain. This sample stems from a study of PD-L1 blockade in urothelial cancer. The protocol was immunoSEQ multiplex PCR, while the TCRdb copy is restricted to in-frame clones and leaves out a portion. The table lists roughly 87,000 clones, roughly 90% of them singletons, with over 0.95% in the top ten. The time point denotes: pretreatment peripheral blood. Germline CDR1 SEHNR, CDR2 FQNEAQ (reference sequence). Trimming shortened V by 5 bases and J by 11 bases, and 18 bases separated the two germline ends. The CDR3 length is 14 residues. This specimen consisted of PBMCs, obtained around atezolizumab (anti-PD-L1) treatment. The receptor's source is a woman older than 75 with urothelial cancer. This chain connects TRBV7-9 to TRBJ1-4, with D possibly matching TRBD1 (5 bases). The CDR3, as DNA: TGTGCCAGCAGCGATCAATTACTCGGGGGGAAACTGTTTTTT. Protein: CASSDQLLGGKLFF. Using reference TRBV7-9 and TRBJ1-4 for the parts outside the CDR3, the full variable domain is DTGVSQNPRHKITKRGQNVTFRCDPISEHNRLYWYRQTLGQGPEFLTYFQNEAQLEKSRLLSDRFSAERPKGSFSTLEIQRTEQGDSAMYLCASSDQLLGGKLFFGSGTQLSVL.